The rows below give T cell receptor beta chains drawn from one sample of a study of T cell responses to AZD1222 COVID-19 vaccine. The repertoire was sequenced with immunoSEQ multiplex PCR; TCRdb's copy has only in-frame clones and lacks some. The sample lists about 59,000 clones, about 79% seen once, with 15% to 25% in the top ten. The sample consisted of peripheral blood, taken on day 0 of AZD1222 vaccination. These receptors originate from an adult in good health. The CDR3 runs from the conserved cysteine through the conserved F or W. D genes are given only for firm matches. Expanded clones are given a class, and other clones once, few, many or no size at all.

CASSSPKAGASEQFF,TGTGCCAGCAGCTCTCCGAAAGCGGGAGCTAGTGAGCAGTTCTTC,TRBV5-4,NA,TRBJ2-1,TRBD2
CASSRDRGNEKLFF,TGTGCCAGCAGCCGGGACAGGGGAAATGAAAAACTGTTTTTT,TRBV7-2,once,TRBJ1-4,TRBD1
CASSDTMGAESYGYTF,TGTGCCAGCAGCGATACTATGGGGGCGGAGTCATATGGCTACACCTTC,TRBV28,NA,TRBJ1-2,NA
CASSQEVGGYEQYF,TGCGCCAGCAGCCAAGAGGTGGGGGGCTACGAGCAGTACTTC,TRBV4-1,NA,TRBJ2-7,NA
CASTGGALNTEAFF,TGTGCCAGCACTGGGGGGGCTTTGAACACTGAAGCTTTCTTT,TRBV2,NA,TRBJ1-1,NA
CASTSVSGSEEQFF,TGTGCCAGCACTTCGGTTAGCGGGAGTGAGGAGCAGTTCTTC,TRBV3-1/TRBV3-2,NA,TRBJ2-1,TRBD2
CASSKREEGWQETQYF,TGTGCCAGCAGCAAAAGGGAGGAGGGGTGGCAAGAGACCCAGTACTTC,TRBV21-1,NA,TRBJ2-5,NA
CAIGRENIDTQYF,TGTGCCATCGGGCGGGAGAATATAGATACGCAGTATTTT,TRBV10-3,NA,TRBJ2-3,TRBD2
CASSARTGDGYTF,TGTGCCAGCAGCGCACGGACAGGGGACGGCTACACCTTC,TRBV5-6,NA,TRBJ1-2,TRBD1
CASSMGQIYTEAFF,TGTGCCAGCAGTATGGGACAGATCTACACTGAAGCTTTCTTT,TRBV28,NA,TRBJ1-1,TRBD1
CASSQDRDGPGYTF,TGCGCCAGCAGCCAAGACCGGGATGGGCCGGGCTACACCTTC,TRBV4-3,NA,TRBJ1-2,NA
CASSFTDTQYF,TGTGCCAGCAGCTTCACAGATACGCAGTATTTT,TRBV7-2,few,TRBJ2-3,NA
CASSLMGTDTQYF,TGTGCCAGCAGTTTGATGGGTACAGATACGCAGTATTTT,TRBV12-3/TRBV12-4,NA,TRBJ2-3,NA
CASSQRMDRASPLHF,TGTGCCAGCAGCCAAAGAATGGACAGGGCCTCACCCCTCCACTTT,TRBV7-2,NA,TRBJ1-6,TRBD1
CASSSPGGLALGEQFF,TGTGCCAGTAGTAGTCCCGGCGGACTAGCTCTCGGTGAGCAGTTCTTC,TRBV19,NA,TRBJ2-1,TRBD2
CASSYRAPYEQYF,TGTGCCAGCAGTTACAGAGCGCCTTACGAGCAGTACTTC,TRBV6-2/TRBV6-3,NA,TRBJ2-7,NA
CASSLERLTDTQYF,TGTGCCAGCAGCTTGGAGCGTCTCACAGATACGCAGTATTTT,TRBV7-9,NA,TRBJ2-3,NA
CASSTQDNQPQHF,TGTGCCAGCAGTACCCAAGACAATCAGCCCCAGCATTTT,TRBV12-3/TRBV12-4,NA,TRBJ1-5,NA
CASSIAMNTEAFF,TGTGCCAGTAGTATAGCTATGAACACTGAAGCTTTCTTT,TRBV19,NA,TRBJ1-1,NA
CASSITQGAAGYTF,TGTGCCAGCAGTATAACACAGGGGGCGGCTGGCTACACCTTC,TRBV28,few,TRBJ1-2,TRBD1
CAWSGVSQETQYF,TGTGCCTGGAGTGGGGTGAGCCAAGAGACCCAGTACTTC,TRBV30,NA,TRBJ2-5,NA
CANAKDRGHEQYF,TGTGCCAATGCCAAGGACAGGGGCCACGAGCAGTACTTC,TRBV5-8,once,TRBJ2-7,TRBD1
CASSDHRQDTQYF,TGTGCCAGCAGTGACCACAGACAAGATACGCAGTATTTT,TRBV6-4,NA,TRBJ2-3,NA
CATSERGNRNQPQHF,TGTGCCACCAGTGAGAGAGGAAATCGCAATCAGCCCCAGCATTTT,TRBV24-1,NA,TRBJ1-5,NA
CVRSFQASGLSYEQYF,TGTGTCAGAAGCTTTCAGGCTAGCGGGCTCTCCTACGAGCAGTACTTC,TRBV7-5,NA,TRBJ2-7,NA
CASTPSRPYNSNQPQHF,TGTGCCAGCACCCCGTCCCGACCATACAATAGCAATCAGCCCCAGCATTTT,TRBV28,NA,TRBJ1-5,NA
CASSLAPGGISGNTIYF,TGTGCCAGCAGCTTGGCTCCAGGGGGCATCTCTGGAAACACCATATATTTT,TRBV5-6,NA,TRBJ1-3,TRBD1
CASSLEGRYGETQYF,TGTGCCAGCAGCTTAGAAGGGAGATACGGGGAGACCCAGTACTTC,TRBV7-2,NA,TRBJ2-5,NA
CASSYQGGMYEQYF,TGTGCCAGCAGTTACCAGGGTGGAATGTACGAGCAGTACTTC,TRBV6-2/TRBV6-3,NA,TRBJ2-7,NA
CASSPQHSRGGNEKLFF,TGTGCCAGCTCACCCCAACATTCGAGGGGTGGTAATGAAAAACTGTTTTTT,TRBV18,NA,TRBJ1-4,NA
CASSIVAGGMDNEQFF,TGTGCCAGCAGCATCGTAGCGGGAGGGATGGACAATGAGCAGTTCTTC,TRBV7-6,NA,TRBJ2-1,TRBD2
CASSLMKLYSNQPQHF,TGTGCCAGCAGTTTGATGAAGCTATATAGCAATCAGCCCCAGCATTTT,TRBV28,NA,TRBJ1-5,NA
CASSTTGGTDTQYF,TGCGCCAGCAGCACGACAGGGGGCACAGATACGCAGTATTTT,TRBV5-1,once,TRBJ2-3,TRBD1
CASSADRVNTEAFF,TGTGCCAGCAGCGCCGACAGAGTGAACACTGAAGCTTTCTTT,TRBV7-9,NA,TRBJ1-1,NA
CATTETQYF,TGTGCCACCACGGAGACCCAGTACTTC,TRBV21-1,NA,TRBJ2-5,NA
CASSVGGTGQETQYF,TGTGCCAGCAGCGTAGGGGGGACAGGTCAAGAGACCCAGTACTTC,TRBV9,NA,TRBJ2-5,TRBD1
CASSLNPLSGRRGNQPQHF,TGTGCCAGCAGCTTAAATCCGCTAAGCGGCCGTCGGGGCAATCAGCCCCAGCATTTT,TRBV7-2,NA,TRBJ1-5,NA
CASSVGGTGISGNTIYF,TGTGCCAGCAGCGTTGGGGGAACAGGAATCTCTGGAAACACCATATATTTT,TRBV9,NA,TRBJ1-3,NA
CASSQPPGRAKPGELFF,TGTGCCAGCAGCCAACCCCCGGGACGCGCGAAACCCGGGGAGCTGTTTTTT,TRBV5-4,NA,TRBJ2-2,NA
CASSPDPAGASKNIQYF,TGTGCCAGCAGCCCAGACCCAGCGGGAGCGTCTAAAAACATTCAGTACTTC,TRBV7-2,NA,TRBJ2-4,TRBD2
CASSLSDEQFF,TGTGCCAGCAGCTTATCTGATGAGCAGTTCTTC,TRBV7-3,NA,TRBJ2-1,NA
CASSLDAGGSETQYF,TGTGCCAGCAGCTTAGATGCGGGGGGATCGGAGACCCAGTACTTC,TRBV11-2,NA,TRBJ2-5,TRBD2
CASSFAYEQYF,TGTGCCAGCAGCTTTGCCTACGAGCAGTACTTC,TRBV7-2,NA,TRBJ2-7,NA
CASSYGQGQGGANVLTF,TGTGCCAGCAGCTACGGACAGGGTCAAGGTGGGGCCAACGTCCTGACTTTC,TRBV11-3,NA,TRBJ2-6,TRBD1
CASRARGAGRTGELFF,TGTGCCAGCAGGGCCCGGGGGGCGGGTCGCACCGGGGAGCTGTTTTTT,TRBV7-3,NA,TRBJ2-2,NA
CASSRGTVADTQYF,TGTGCCAGCAGCCGTGGGACAGTCGCAGATACGCAGTATTTT,TRBV7-3,NA,TRBJ2-3,TRBD1
CASSQDSSGKVDTQYF,TGCGCCAGCAGCCAAGATAGCAGCGGGAAAGTAGATACGCAGTATTTT,TRBV4-3,NA,TRBJ2-3,TRBD2
CASSVAGTGSYNEQFF,TGTGCCAGCAGCGTAGCGGGGACAGGGTCCTACAATGAGCAGTTCTTC,TRBV9,NA,TRBJ2-1,TRBD1
CSVVPLTVNTEAFF,TGCAGCGTTGTCCCTTTGACGGTGAACACTGAAGCTTTCTTT,TRBV29-1,NA,TRBJ1-1,NA
CASTEGYSYNEQFF,TGTGCCAGCACAGAGGGCTACTCCTACAATGAGCAGTTCTTC,TRBV2,NA,TRBJ2-1,NA
CSASGMQGQEETQYF,TGCAGTGCTAGTGGGATGCAGGGCCAGGAAGAGACCCAGTACTTC,TRBV20-1,NA,TRBJ2-5,NA
CASRDRRLARTDTQYF,TGTGCCAGCAGGGATCGCAGACTAGCCCGCACAGATACGCAGTATTTT,TRBV6-6,few,TRBJ2-3,TRBD2
CASSEVTPSIGELFF,TGTGCCAGCAGTGAAGTGACACCTTCCATCGGGGAGCTGTTTTTT,TRBV2,NA,TRBJ2-2,NA
CASSPRRGKEYDNEQFF,TGTGCCAGCAGCCCGCGTAGGGGCAAGGAATATGACAATGAGCAGTTCTTC,TRBV9,NA,TRBJ2-1,NA
CASSLEYGNTEAFF,TGCGCCAGCAGCTTGGAGTACGGGAACACTGAAGCTTTCTTT,TRBV5-1,NA,TRBJ1-1,NA